This TCR beta chain was captured in a study of OX40 agonist ivuxolimab in advanced cancers. Here immunoSEQ multiplex PCR was the method, and the copy in TCRdb shows in-frame clones only, minus some. This table holds about 58,000 clones, 85% to 90% found once. Study-wide results and limits: At 0.1 to 3.0 mg/kg, CD4+ and CD8+ blood T cells expanded clonally by week 6.

Prior autoimmune disease or systemic immunosuppression barred patients. CDR3 length: 20 residues. V dropped 5 bases and J dropped 4; count of bases not matched to a gene: 22. The germline V gene encodes CDR1 SGHRS and CDR2 YFSETQ. This clone was seen a handful of times. Its antigen remains unidentified. This material consisted of CD4+ or CD8+ T cells sorted from blood, taken in a trial of the OX40 agonist ivuxolimab. J is TRBJ2-2 and V is TRBV5-1; 8 bases align to TRBD1. The receptor's source is an adult with an advanced solid tumor such as melanoma, head and neck, liver or kidney cancer. CDR3 sequence (DNA): TGCGCCAGCAGTCATTCACCCCGTCAGGGGGCGCGGCGGGGCACCGGGGAGCTGTTTTTT. Encoded protein: CASSHSPRQGARRGTGELFF.